Listed below are T cell receptor beta chains from one sample, sequenced in a study of blood T cell repertoires in COVID-19. Generated by immunoSEQ multiplex PCR, the TCRdb table keeps only in-frame clones and is missing some. This sample has about 270,000 clones, with approximately 87% found just once. The sequencing input was peripheral blood. These receptor sequences come from a woman in her 30s with COVID-19, enrolled during active disease. CDR3s include the opening cysteine and the closing phenylalanine or tryptophan. Each record gives: V gene, clone size, J gene, D gene, CDR3 DNA, CDR3 protein. A D gene is named only where the DNA matches it firmly. Some rows mark clone size as missing; the rest say once, few, many or name a class of expanded clone.

>TRBV25-1|NA|TRBJ1-2|NA
TGTGCCAGCAGTGGCGGTACTCGGGATGGCTACACCTTC
CASSGGTRDGYTF
>TRBV19|NA|TRBJ2-2|NA
TGTGCCAGTAGTCCAACCAGAAACACCGGGGAGCTGTTTTTT
CASSPTRNTGELFF
>TRBV7-2|NA|TRBJ1-2|NA
TGTGCCAGCAGCTGGAGGAACACATTCTATGGCTACACCTTC
CASSWRNTFYGYTF
>TRBV19|NA|TRBJ2-5|NA
TGTGCCAGTAGCCAAAATAGGGAGCAAGAGACCCAGTACTTC
CASSQNREQETQYF
>TRBV13|NA|TRBJ2-5|NA
TGTGCCAGCAGCCACTGGGGCCCTCAAGAGACCCAGTACTTC
CASSHWGPQETQYF
>TRBV6-6|NA|TRBJ2-2|NA
TGTGCCAGCACTAAAAACAGCCGCGGGGAGCTGTTTTTT
CASTKNSRGELFF
>TRBV11-3|NA|TRBJ2-5|NA
TGTGCCAGCAGCTTCAGTAGGGGAAGCGAGACCCAGTACTTC
CASSFSRGSETQYF
>TRBV7-6|few|TRBJ1-5|NA
TGTGCCAGCAGCTTAGGGACAGTTCGGGGACAGCCCCAGCATTTT
CASSLGTVRGQPQHF
>TRBV2|NA|TRBJ1-1|TRBD1
TGTGCCAGCAGCCGGACAGGGTTCATGAACACTGAAGCTTTCTTT
CASSRTGFMNTEAFF
>TRBV28|NA|TRBJ2-3|NA
TGTGCCAGCGGCAACACAGATACGCAGTATTTT
CASGNTDTQYF
>TRBV10-3|NA|TRBJ1-2|TRBD1
TGTGCCATCAGTGGCTACAGGGGAACGGATGGCTACACCTTC
CAISGYRGTDGYTF
>TRBV10-3|NA|TRBJ2-1|NA
TGTGCCATCAGTGAGGACCACCGGAGGGGCAATGAGCAGTTCTTC
CAISEDHRRGNEQFF
>TRBV2|few|TRBJ1-4|NA
TGTGCCAGCAGTGAAGACAGTACTAATGAAAAACTGTTTTTT
CASSEDSTNEKLFF
>TRBV30|NA|TRBJ1-1|TRBD1
TGTGCCTCGGACAGGGTAATTTGGAACACTGAAGCTTTCTTT
CASDRVIWNTEAFF
>TRBV20-1|NA|TRBJ1-1|NA
TGCAGTGCTAGTGGGAGGAGGGGGAACACTGAAGCTTTCTTT
CSASGRRGNTEAFF